Each of the 26 T cell receptor beta chains below was sequenced from the same sample in a study of Graves' ophthalmopathy and Graves' hyperthyroidism. RNA transcripts served as template for amplifying TCR beta CDR3 sequences. Amplification began with first-round RT-PCR using HTBI primers, then second-round multiplex PCR was performed. One entry per CDR3 protein, called by TCRdb with MiXCR from the multiplex PCR reads. The data contain 560,000 or so distinct CDR3 sequences, about two fifths of them singletons. The sequencing sample was made of peripheral blood or thyroid tissue (not recorded which). Source of these receptors: an adult man with Graves' hyperthyroidism.

This clonotype was detected many times. The chain is built from TRBV10-3 and TRBJ2-2; no firm D call. The V end lost 4 bases, the J end lost 6 bases, and 15 bases lay between the germline ends. The germline CDR1 and CDR2 sequences are ENHRY and SYGVKD. The CDR3 is made up of 15 amino acids. Here the CDR3 reads CAISGEVVGSGELFF. DNA of the CDR3: TGTGCCATCAGTGGGGAAGTGGTAGGATCCGGGGAGCTGTTTTTT.

This clonotype was detected a few times. This chain uses TRBV20-1 with TRBJ1-1; 7 bases line up with TRBD1. V was clipped by 4 bases and J by 8 bases; unmatched bases: 10. Germline values: CDR1 DFQATT, CDR2 SNEGSKA (reference sequence). The CDR3 is 13 residues long. CDR3 nucleotides: TGCAGTGCTATCAAACAGGGGATTCCCGAAGCTTTCTTT. This translates into CSAIKQGIPEAFF.

This chain links TRBV12-3 or TRBV12-4 with TRBJ2-2, with D possibly being TRBD1 (6 bases). V dropped 3 bases and J dropped 1 base, with 12 bases sitting between them. This CDR3 has 16 residues. The CDR3 is CASSLQGNQNTGELFF. CDR3 DNA sequence: TGTGCCAGCAGTTTGCAGGGGAATCAGAACACCGGGGAGCTGTTTTTT.

This clonotype appeared many times. This rearrangement joins TRBV29-1 to TRBJ2-7; 9 bases line up with TRBD1. Per the germline V gene, CDR1 is SQVTM and CDR2 is ANQGSEA. The CDR3 runs 13 residues. Trimming cost V 7 bases and J 2 bases; bases outside gene matches: 6. The CDR3 DNA reads as TGCAGCGCGGGACAGGGATCAACCTACGAGCAGTACTTC. Translation gives CSAGQGSTYEQYF.

This clonotype was observed many times. This chain links TRBV7-6 with TRBJ2-2; perhaps TRBD1 as D (6 bases). This CDR3 contains 15 residues. Germline loops: CDR1 SGHVS, CDR2 FNYEAQ. V was trimmed by 5 bases and J by 5 bases, leaving 15 bases between them. CDR3 sequence: CASSRSGTKTGELFF. The CDR3 DNA follows: TGTGCCAGCAGCCGCTCCGGGACAAAGACCGGGGAGCTGTTTTTT.

A word on this clonotype: Since no conserved phenylalanine or tryptophan closes the CDR3, a read error is the likely cause. The DNA is omitted, as the CDR3 cannot be located on it reliably, and the CDR3 follows TCRdb's listing. The chain combines TRBV29-1 with TRBJ2-2; no check of the table's D call, TRBD1, against the DNA was made. In germline, CDR1 is SQVTM, CDR2 ANQGSEA. The CDR3 region is 16 residues in length, termini included. CDR3 sequence: CSFRDRLRRGDRGAVV.

This clonotype was picked up many times. The chain links TRBV7-9 to TRBJ2-5; D is perhaps TRBD1 (5 bases). The CDR3 is made up of 15 amino acids. V lost 3 bases to trimming and J lost 1 base, with 12 bases between them. Germline lookup yields CDR1 SEHNR and CDR2 FQNEAQ (reference sequence). The CDR3 is CASSLGRTLQETQYF. In DNA, the CDR3 is TGTGCCAGCAGCTTGGGTAGGACACTCCAAGAGACCCAGTACTTC.

This clonotype occurred many times. The chain recombines TRBV4-1 with TRBJ1-2, with 8 bases matching TRBD1. This CDR3 contains 16 residues. Trimming removed 0 bases from V and 2 bases from J; junction bases left unmatched: 5. CDR1 is MGHRA and CDR2 is YSYEKL in the germline V gene. This chain's CDR3 is CASSQDLRTGNYGYTF. The CDR3 coding sequence is TGCGCCAGCAGCCAAGATCTAAGGACAGGGAACTATGGCTACACCTTC.

V gene TRBV20-1 combines with J gene TRBJ1-6; D possibly corresponds to TRBD1 (5 bases). V shed 3 bases and J shed 8 bases, with 11 bases lying between them. CDR1 and CDR2 from the germline V gene are DFQATT and SNEGSKA (reference sequence). The CDR3 runs 13 residues. DNA of the CDR3: TGCAGTGCTAGGATCGACAGTGATTCACCCCTCCACTTT. This encodes CSARIDSDSPLHF.

V gene TRBV2 combines with J gene TRBJ1-2, with a possible D match to TRBD1 (5 bases). Per germline, CDR1 SNHLY and CDR2 FYNNEI. The CDR3 length is 12 residues. V lost 1 base and J 7 bases, leaving 7 bases between the germline ends. Written as DNA, the CDR3 is TGTGCCAGCAGTGAAGGGGGGTTTGGCTACACCTTC. It yields the protein CASSEGGFGYTF.

This chain connects TRBV9 to TRBJ2-6, with 9 bases fitting TRBD1. The CDR3 has 17 amino acids. The V gene end was trimmed by 3 bases and the J gene end by 0 bases; junction bases not matched to a gene: 4. CDR1 SGDLS and CDR2 YYNGEE come from the germline V gene. The CDR3 is CASSAGTGISGANVLTF. CDR3 bases: TGTGCCAGCAGCGCCGGGACAGGGATCTCTGGGGCCAACGTCCTGACTTTC.

This sequence joins TRBV29-1 and TRBJ1-2; D gene ambiguous. Germline V gives CDR1 SQVTM, CDR2 ANQGSEA. Trimming shortened V by 3 bases and J by 10 bases, and 15 bases separated the two germline ends. The CDR3 covers 12 residues. CDR3: CSVEDIFDAYTF. CDR3 coding DNA: TGCAGCGTTGAGGATATATTCGACGCCTACACCTTC.

The table lists this clonotype with a few counts. In DNA, the CDR3 is TGTGCCAGCAGTGAAGGACCGACCCCCAGGCCCCAGCATTTT. It specifies CASSEGPTPRPQHF. This sequence joins TRBV6-1 and TRBJ1-5; D is ambiguous. This CDR3 has 14 amino acids. Germline V gene lookup returns CDR1 MNHNS and CDR2 SASEGT. V was trimmed by 1 base and J by 9 bases, leaving 13 bases between them.

This clonotype was recorded only once. The rearrangement joins TRBV24-1 to TRBJ2-7; 7 bases agree with TRBD1. Germline V gives CDR1 KGHDR, CDR2 SFDVKD. Losses at the gene ends were 4 bases for V and 7 bases for J; bases not matched to a gene: 6. The CDR3 is 13 amino acids. The CDR3 loop reads CATSDRDRDEQYF. The CDR3 DNA reads TGTGCCACCAGTGACCGCGACAGGGATGAGCAGTACTTC.

This clonotype was seen a handful of times. The chain employs TRBV6-5 and TRBJ2-2, with D tentatively TRBD1 (6 bases). V was clipped by 5 bases and J by 1 base, with 11 bases between them. Germline CDR1 MNHEY, CDR2 SVGAGI. The CDR3 runs 15 residues. The DNA for the CDR3 is TGTGCCAGCAGTATGATGACAGGGAACACCGGGGAGCTGTTTTTT. This encodes CASSMMTGNTGELFF.

This chain links TRBV20-1 with TRBJ1-5; TRBD1 matches 8 bases. Germline CDR1 and CDR2: DFQATT and SNEGSKA (reference sequence). This CDR3 is 19 amino acids long. V was clipped by 0 bases and J by 7 bases; unmatched bases: 20. The CDR3 region is CSARDSTAGGPPLKQPQHF. As DNA, the CDR3 is TGCAGTGCTAGAGATTCGACGGCAGGGGGCCCACCCTTAAAGCAGCCCCAGCATTTT.

This clonotype was seen more than once but under ten times. The V and J genes are TRBV5-8 and TRBJ2-7; perhaps TRBD1 as D (6 bases). Between the trimmed V and J ends, which lost 1 base and 2 bases, there was a span of 16 bases. CDR3 size: 16 residues. Germline V gene data show CDR1 as SGHTS and CDR2 as YDEGEE. CDR3 sequence reads: CASSLLLTGSPYEQYF. CDR3 in DNA: TGTGCCAGCAGCTTGCTTCTGACAGGCAGCCCCTACGAGCAGTACTTC.

In its sample, this clonotype was seen a few times. V and J are TRBV20-1 and TRBJ2-7; 10 bases match TRBD2. V gave up 5 bases and J gave up 2 bases; unmatched junction bases: 15. The germline V gene encodes CDR1 DFQATT and CDR2 SNEGSKA (reference sequence). The CDR3 runs 17 residues. CDR3: CSAAGRISGGPAYEQYF. The CDR3 DNA reads as TGCAGTGCTGCTGGACGTATTAGCGGGGGGCCGGCCTACGAGCAGTACTTC.

Only one count was recorded for this clonotype. The gene calls are TRBV2 and TRBJ2-7; D unclear. TRBJ2-1 matches the DNA end more closely, so the J call is doubtful. Germline-derived CDR1 and CDR2 are SNHLY and FYNNEI. The CDR3 length is 15 residues. The CDR3 DNA sequence: TGTGCCAGCAGTGACAGGTCCGGTCCGTCCTCTGAGCAGTTCTTC. It encodes CASSDRSGPSSEQFF.

This clonotype was observed a handful of times. The V call is TRBV15, the J call TRBJ1-1; D is uncertain. This CDR3 has 14 residues. V dropped 6 bases and J dropped 0 bases, with 11 bases sitting between them. Germline CDR1 reads LNHNV; CDR2 reads YYDKDF (reference sequence). The CDR3 DNA follows: TGTGCCACCAGGATTAGGGAGCTGAACACTGAAGCTTTCTTT. Its protein is CATRIRELNTEAFF.

There are many counts of this clonotype. The chain joins TRBV24-1 to TRBJ1-1; no definite D call. The V gene's germline CDR1 is KGHDR and CDR2 SFDVKD. V shed 8 bases and J shed 14 bases, with 14 bases lying between them. This CDR3 is 10 amino acids long. CDR3 region: CATTDVREFF. CDR3 in DNA: TGTGCCACCACAGACGTCCGGGAGTTCTTT.

The CDR3 loop reads CASSLDSGSEQFF. CDR3 nucleotide sequence: TGTGCCAGCAGCTTAGATAGCGGGAGTGAGCAGTTCTTC. V is TRBV7-8 and J is TRBJ2-7; 9 positions agree with TRBD2. The better agreement between TRBJ2-1 and the DNA end casts doubt on the J call. Germline V gene sequence: CDR1 SGHVS, CDR2 FQNEAQ. The length of the CDR3 is 13 residues.

The V call is TRBV7-2, the J call TRBJ2-7; D is possibly TRBD1 (6 bases). The V and J ends lost 5 bases and 0 bases respectively, with 14 bases between them. The germline V gene encodes CDR1 SGHTA and CDR2 FQGNSA. The CDR3 contains 15 residues. The CDR3 is CASSLTGPYSYEQYF. In DNA, the CDR3 is TGTGCCAGCAGCCTGACAGGACCTTACTCCTACGAGCAGTACTTC.

This clonotype has a count of ten or more. The chain links TRBV12-3 or TRBV12-4 to TRBJ2-5, with TRBD1 as a possible D gene (6 bases). The CDR3 has 13 residues. The V end lost 1 base, the J end lost 9 bases, and 12 bases lay between the germline ends. The CDR3 protein is CASSLGGHGAQYF. CDR3 DNA: TGTGCCAGCAGTTTAGGGGGGCATGGGGCCCAGTACTTC.

The V call is TRBV19, the J call TRBJ2-3; D gene uncertain. V gave up 1 base and J gave up 2 bases, with 4 bases separating them. This CDR3 spans 13 amino acids. Germline V gene lookup returns CDR1 LNHDA and CDR2 SQIVND (reference sequence). CDR3 region: CASSIGPTDTQYF. Here the CDR3 DNA reads TGTGCCAGTAGTATAGGGCCCACAGATACGCAGTATTTT. Full variable domain (missing parts from reference TRBV19 and TRBJ2-3): DGGITQSPKYLFRKEGQNVTLSCEQNLNHDAMYWYRQDPGQGLRLIYYSQIVNDFQKGDIAEGYSVSREKKESFPLTVTSAQKNPTAFYLCASSIGPTDTQYFGPGTRLTVL.

The chain uses TRBV19 and TRBJ1-5; 7 nucleotides align to TRBD1. Germline V gene sequence: CDR1 LNHDA, CDR2 SQIVND (reference sequence). The CDR3 is 15 residues long. V lost 7 bases and J lost 5; bases outside the gene matches: 11. CDR3 coding DNA: TGTGCCAGTACCCCCGCCGGGACAGCACATCAGCCCCAGCATTTT. Residues: CASTPAGTAHQPQHF.